This TCR beta chain was found in a study of metastatic and nonmetastatic thyroid tumors (TCRdb year 2020). For context, the study as a whole: Repertoires from peripheral blood and from tumor or nodule tissue samples of malignant and benign thyroid patients were compared.

Libraries were made using PCR. Sequencing instrument: Illumina HiSeq 4000. High-throughput sequencing was used to profile the TCR beta-chain CDR3 region of each patient. In the original analysis: CDR3 differences across clinicopathological groups were used to build a classifier for discriminating distant-metastatic papillary thyroid cancer patients. The Shannon index was used to measure repertoire diversity, and the Morisita-Horn index was used to measure how similar tumor and blood repertoires were. TCRdb trimmed public reads at Q25 via fastp, called clones via MiXCR and kept in-frame beta chains. TCRdb assigned the V and J calls; the authors' analysis was not used. This sample gives roughly 33,000 clones in total; over 15% of them show up just once. The top ten constitute 9.5% to 15% of the sample. Study-wide conclusions, independent of this receptor: In both blood and tumor samples, malignant tumors were reported to have significantly higher TCR beta diversity than benign nodules.

Trimming takes 4 bases from V and 4 bases from J, and the germline ends sit 21 bases apart. Counted from cysteine to phenylalanine, this CDR3 has 17 amino acids. The sequence is cut down to CDR3 DNA, 51 bases in frame from base 1. As encoded in the germline V gene, CDR1 is MGHDK while CDR2 is SYGVNS. Before undergoing thyroid surgery, none of the patients had been given any kind of treatment. The study retrospectively analysed patient clinical samples collected from the early 2010s to the late 2010s using T-cell receptor beta sequencing. This clone was seen ten or more times. Its antigen is currently not known. No base quality information exists; no much larger clone differs at one position.

The receptor's source is a male donor with papillary thyroid cancer or a benign thyroid nodule (not recorded which). Some clones in this sample may be carry-over from other donors' samples. Recombination connected TRBV25-1 to TRBJ2-3, and the D gene may be TRBD2, 5 bases matching. Specimen: blood. This receptor carries the CDR3 CASSAPSRGLAPDTQYF. The nucleotide sequence reads as follows: TGTGCCAGCAGTGCTCCTTCCCGCGGGTTAGCCCCAGATACGCAGTATTTT.